The T cell receptor (beta chain) under discussion was sequenced for a study of T cell responses to AZD1222 COVID-19 vaccine. Study at large: Second-dose intervals near 4 or 12 weeks were combined. Study results and caveats: Spike was spanned by vaccine-associated CD4 TCRs, with dominance at 160-218 and 743-854. Repertoires were obtained only post-peak T cell response. Donors were chiefly white British, with a greater number of females, and clonal diversity was perhaps underestimated.

This clone was recorded once. Its antigen is still unknown. Sequencing was performed with immunoSEQ multiplex PCR; in TCRdb, only in-frame clones are kept and a portion is missing. The sample lists 95,000 to 150,000 clones, about 88% occurring once. Germline V CDR1 and CDR2: MNHNS, SASEGT. V shed 2 bases and J shed 6 bases, with 7 bases lying between them. The CDR3 loop spans 13 amino acids. The V call is TRBV6-1, the J call TRBJ1-4; D unresolved. The sample here was peripheral blood, taken on day 0 of AZD1222 vaccination. This TCR was recovered from an adult in good health. This CDR3 reads CASSEMRDEKLFF. The CDR3 DNA reads as TGTGCCAGCAGTGAAATGCGGGATGAAAAACTGTTTTTT.